This T cell receptor beta chain appears in the sequencing data of a study of T cells in Graves' hyperthyroidism and ophthalmopathy. RNA transcripts provided the source from which TCR beta CDR3 regions were amplified. The primer set for the first-round RT-PCR of the TCR CDR3 was HTBI. TCRdb reprocessed the multiplex PCR reads via MiXCR and lists one record per CDR3 protein. The sample has hundreds of thousands of distinct CDR3 sequences, just under 45% seen once. Uncontrolled infection, other autoimmune disease, pregnancy or lactation led to exclusion. Per germline, CDR1 DFQATT and CDR2 SNEGSKA (reference sequence). The CDR3 is made up of 13 amino acids. V was shortened by 0 bases and J by 7 bases, with 12 bases between the two germline ends.

The chain recombines TRBV20-1 with TRBJ1-2; maybe TRBD1 (6 bases). The clonotype comes from an adult man with Graves' disease, either hyperthyroidism or ophthalmopathy (not recorded which). The sequenced sample was peripheral blood or thyroid tissue (not recorded which). CDR3 sequence (DNA): TGCAGTGCTAGAGACAGGGGAGAGGGTGGCTACACCTTC. Its protein product is CSARDRGEGGYTF.